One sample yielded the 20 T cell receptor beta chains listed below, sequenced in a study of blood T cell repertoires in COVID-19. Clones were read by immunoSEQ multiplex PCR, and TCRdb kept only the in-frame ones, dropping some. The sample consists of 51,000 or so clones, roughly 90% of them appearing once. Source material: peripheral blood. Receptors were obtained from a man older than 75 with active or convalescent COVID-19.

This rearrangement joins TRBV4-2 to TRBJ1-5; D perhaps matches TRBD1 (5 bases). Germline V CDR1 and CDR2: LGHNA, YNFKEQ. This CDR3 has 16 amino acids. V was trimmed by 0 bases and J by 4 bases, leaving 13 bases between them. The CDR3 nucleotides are TGTGCCAGCAGCCAAGATCAGGGCAAGTGGAATCAGCCCCAGCATTTT. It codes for CASSQDQGKWNQPQHF.

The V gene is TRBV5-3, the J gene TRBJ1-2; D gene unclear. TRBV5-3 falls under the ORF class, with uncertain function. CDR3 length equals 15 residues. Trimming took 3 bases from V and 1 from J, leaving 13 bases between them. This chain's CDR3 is CARSSLGQFNYGYTF. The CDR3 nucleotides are TGTGCCAGAAGCTCGCTAGGCCAGTTTAACTATGGCTACACCTTC.

The CDR3 region is CASSLARGRNEQYF. DNA of the CDR3: TGTGCCAGCAGCTTAGCTCGAGGGCGTAACGAGCAGTACTTC. This sequence joins TRBV7-2 and TRBJ2-7; D may be TRBD2 (5 bases). CDR1 and CDR2 (germline): SGHTA, FQGNSA. Trimming removed 0 bases at V and 5 bases at J, with 11 bases between. CDR3 length: 14 amino acids.

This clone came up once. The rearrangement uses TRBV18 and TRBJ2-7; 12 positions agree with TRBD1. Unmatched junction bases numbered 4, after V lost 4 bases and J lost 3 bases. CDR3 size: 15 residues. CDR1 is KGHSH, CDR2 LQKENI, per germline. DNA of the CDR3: TGTGCCAGCTCACTGGGACAGGGGGCCCTCTACGAGCAGTACTTC. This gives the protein CASSLGQGALYEQYF. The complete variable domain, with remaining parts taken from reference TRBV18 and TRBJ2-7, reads NAGVMQNPRHLVRRRGQEARLRCSPMKGHSHVYWYRQLPEEGLKFMVYLQKENIIDESGMPKERFSAEFPKEGPSILRIQQVVRGDSAAYFCASSLGQGALYEQYFGPGTRLTVT.

The DNA of the CDR3 is TGTGCCAGCTCACCAAATGGGGCAACCACAGATACGCAGTATTTT. It specifies CASSPNGATTDTQYF. The J gene is TRBJ2-3, the V gene TRBV18; maybe TRBD1 (5 bases). CDR1 KGHSH and CDR2 LQKENI come from the germline V gene. The CDR3 spans 15 residues. V was shortened by 2 bases and J by 2 bases, with 11 bases between the two germline ends.

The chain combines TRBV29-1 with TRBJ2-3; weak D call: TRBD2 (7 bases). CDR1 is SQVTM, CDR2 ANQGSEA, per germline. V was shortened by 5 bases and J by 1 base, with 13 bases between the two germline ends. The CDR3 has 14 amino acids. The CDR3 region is CSVNGGAGTDTQYF. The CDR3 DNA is TGCAGCGTTAATGGGGGGGCGGGCACAGATACGCAGTATTTT.

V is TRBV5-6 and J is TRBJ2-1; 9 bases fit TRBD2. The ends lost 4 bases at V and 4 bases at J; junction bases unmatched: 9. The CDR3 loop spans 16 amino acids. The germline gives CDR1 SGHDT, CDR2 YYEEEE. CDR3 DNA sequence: TGTGCCAGCAGCCACCGACTAGCGGTTCTTTACAATGAGCAGTTCTTC. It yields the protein CASSHRLAVLYNEQFF. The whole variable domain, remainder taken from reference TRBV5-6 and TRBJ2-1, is DAGVTQSPTHLIKTRGQQVTLRCSPKSGHDTVSWYQQALGQGPQFIFQYYEEEERQRGNFPDRFSGHQFPNYSSELNVNALLLGDSALYLCASSHRLAVLYNEQFFGPGTRLTVL.

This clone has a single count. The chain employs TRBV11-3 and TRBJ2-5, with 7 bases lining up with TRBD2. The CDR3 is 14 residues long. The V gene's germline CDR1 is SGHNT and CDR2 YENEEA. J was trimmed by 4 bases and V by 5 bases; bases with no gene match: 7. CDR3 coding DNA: TGTGCCAGCAGCCCAGCGGCGGGAGCAGAGACCCAGTACTTC. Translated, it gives CASSPAAGAETQYF. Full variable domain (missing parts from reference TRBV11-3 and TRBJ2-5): EAGVVQSPRYKIIEKKQPVAFWCNPISGHNTLYWYLQNLGQGPELLIRYENEEAVDDSQLPKDRFSAERLKGVDSTLKIQPAELGDSAVYLCASSPAAGAETQYFGPGTRLLVL.

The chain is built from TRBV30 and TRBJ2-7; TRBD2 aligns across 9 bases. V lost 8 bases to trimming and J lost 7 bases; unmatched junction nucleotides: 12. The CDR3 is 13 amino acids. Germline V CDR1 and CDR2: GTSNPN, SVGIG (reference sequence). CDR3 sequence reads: CARAGGRAREQYF. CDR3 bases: TGTGCCCGGGCTGGCGGGAGGGCCAGGGAGCAGTACTTC.

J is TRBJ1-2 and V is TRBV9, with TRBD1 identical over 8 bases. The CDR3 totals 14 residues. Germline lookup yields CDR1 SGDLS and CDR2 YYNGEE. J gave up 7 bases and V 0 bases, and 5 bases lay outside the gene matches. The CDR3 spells CASSVVTQGAGYTF. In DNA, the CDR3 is TGTGCCAGCAGCGTAGTGACCCAGGGGGCTGGCTACACCTTC.

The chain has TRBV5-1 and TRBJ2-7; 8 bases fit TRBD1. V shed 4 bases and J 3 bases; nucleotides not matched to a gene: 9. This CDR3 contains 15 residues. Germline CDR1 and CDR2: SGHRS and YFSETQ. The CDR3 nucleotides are TGCGCCAGCAGCCCCGGACAGGGACCTTTCTACGAGCAGTACTTC. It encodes CASSPGQGPFYEQYF. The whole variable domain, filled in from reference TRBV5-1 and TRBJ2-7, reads KAGVTQTPRYLIKTRGQQVTLSCSPISGHRSVSWYQQTPGQGLQFLFEYFSETQRNKGNFPGRFSGRQFSNSRSEMNVSTLELGDSALYLCASSPGQGPFYEQYFGPGTRLTVT.

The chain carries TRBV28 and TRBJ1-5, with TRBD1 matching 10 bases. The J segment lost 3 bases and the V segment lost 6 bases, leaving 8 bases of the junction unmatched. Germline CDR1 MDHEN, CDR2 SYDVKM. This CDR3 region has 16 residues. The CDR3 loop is CASSLWDRGINQPQHF. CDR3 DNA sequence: TGTGCCAGCAGCCTTTGGGACAGGGGAATCAATCAGCCCCAGCATTTT.

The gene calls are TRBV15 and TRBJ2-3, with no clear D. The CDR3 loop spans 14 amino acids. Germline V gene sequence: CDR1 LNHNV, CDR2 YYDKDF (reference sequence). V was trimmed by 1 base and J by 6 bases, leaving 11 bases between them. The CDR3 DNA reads TGTGCCACCAGCAGAGGGTTAGCTTCGGATACGCAGTATTTT. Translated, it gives CATSRGLASDTQYF.

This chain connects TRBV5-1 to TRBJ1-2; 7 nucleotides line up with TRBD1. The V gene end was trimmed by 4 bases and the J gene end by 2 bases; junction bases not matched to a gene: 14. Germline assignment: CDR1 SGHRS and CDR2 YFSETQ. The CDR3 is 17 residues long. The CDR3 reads CASSARGPSTENYGYTF. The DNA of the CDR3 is TGCGCCAGCAGCGCGAGGGGGCCATCAACGGAAAACTATGGCTACACCTTC.

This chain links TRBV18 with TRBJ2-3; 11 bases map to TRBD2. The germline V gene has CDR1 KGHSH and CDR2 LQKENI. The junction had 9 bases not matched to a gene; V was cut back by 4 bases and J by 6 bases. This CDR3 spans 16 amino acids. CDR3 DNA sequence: TGTGCCAGCTCACTTCCCGGGACTAGCGGAACTGATACGCAGTATTTT. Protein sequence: CASSLPGTSGTDTQYF.

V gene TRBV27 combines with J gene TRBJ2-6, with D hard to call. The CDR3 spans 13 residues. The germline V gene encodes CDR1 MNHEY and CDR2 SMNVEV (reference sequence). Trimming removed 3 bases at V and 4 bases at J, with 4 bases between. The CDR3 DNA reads TGTGCCAGCAGTTTGAGAGGGGCCAACGTCCTGACTTTC. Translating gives CASSLRGANVLTF. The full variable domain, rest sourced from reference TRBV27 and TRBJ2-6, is EAQVTQNPRYLITVTGKKLTVTCSQNMNHEYMSWYRQDPGLGLRQIYYSMNVEVTDKGDVPEGYKVSRKEKRNFPLILESPSPNQTSLYFCASSLRGANVLTFGAGSRLTVL.

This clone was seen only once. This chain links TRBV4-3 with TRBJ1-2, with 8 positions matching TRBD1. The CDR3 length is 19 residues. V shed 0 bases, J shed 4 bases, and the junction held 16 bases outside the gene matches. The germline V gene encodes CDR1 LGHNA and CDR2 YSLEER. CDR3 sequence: CASSQEASGQGALGYGYTF. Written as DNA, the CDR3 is TGCGCCAGCAGCCAAGAAGCATCCGGGCAGGGGGCGTTAGGCTATGGCTACACCTTC.

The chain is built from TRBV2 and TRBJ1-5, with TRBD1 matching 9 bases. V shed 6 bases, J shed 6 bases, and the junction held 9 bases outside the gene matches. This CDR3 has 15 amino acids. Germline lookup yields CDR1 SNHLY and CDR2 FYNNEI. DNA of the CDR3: TGTGCCAGCAGACTGGACAGGGGCGGTGTTCAGCCCCAGCATTTT. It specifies CASRLDRGGVQPQHF.

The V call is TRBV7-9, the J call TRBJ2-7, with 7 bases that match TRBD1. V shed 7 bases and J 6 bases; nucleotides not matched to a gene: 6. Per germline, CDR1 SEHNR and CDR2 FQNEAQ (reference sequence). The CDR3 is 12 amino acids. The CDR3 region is CASMGAGGEQYF. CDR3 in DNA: TGTGCCAGCATGGGAGCAGGGGGCGAGCAGTACTTC.

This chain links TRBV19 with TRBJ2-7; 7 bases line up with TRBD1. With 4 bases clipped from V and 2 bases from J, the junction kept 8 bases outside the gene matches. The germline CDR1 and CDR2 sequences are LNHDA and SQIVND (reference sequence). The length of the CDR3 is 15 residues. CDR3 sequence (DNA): TGTGCCAGTAGTACCCGGGACAGTGTCGCCTACGAGCAGTACTTC. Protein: CASSTRDSVAYEQYF. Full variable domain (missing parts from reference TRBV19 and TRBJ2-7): DGGITQSPKYLFRKEGQNVTLSCEQNLNHDAMYWYRQDPGQGLRLIYYSQIVNDFQKGDIAEGYSVSREKKESFPLTVTSAQKNPTAFYLCASSTRDSVAYEQYFGPGTRLTVT.